The rows below give T cell receptor beta chains drawn from one sample of a study of T cells in localized non-small cell lung cancer. Profiled with immunoSEQ multiplex PCR; TCRdb holds only in-frame clones, not every one. This table has about 59,000 clones, 80% to 90% appearing once. The material sequenced was peripheral blood, taken before any cancer treatment. The receptors come from a man aged 40 to 70 with stage I squamous cell lung carcinoma. Each CDR3 is given with its conserved first and last residue. The size of a clone is reported for some rows only, either as once, few or many, or as a class for expanded clones.

CDR3 length	clone size	V gene	J gene	CDR3 protein
16	.	TRBV18	TRBJ2-5	CASSGRSGVNSETQYF
19	.	TRBV5-1	TRBJ2-6	CASSLALADPGTGANVLTF
15	.	TRBV25-1	TRBJ2-2	CASIASGLTAGELFF
16	.	TRBV27	TRBJ2-2	CASSLLGLSNTGELFF
14	.	TRBV2	TRBJ2-5	CASSEGQYSETQYF
13	.	TRBV6-5	TRBJ2-3	CASSRRAADTQYF
16	.	TRBV5-1	TRBJ2-7	CASSLHQNPRGHEQYF
14	.	TRBV28	TRBJ2-2	CASRPGGEDGELFF
15	.	TRBV11-1	TRBJ2-7	CASSFFEVGPYEQYF
16	.	TRBV29-1	TRBJ2-1	CSDNRRSGSGYNEQFF
15	.	TRBV6-1	TRBJ1-5	CASTPPSGYNQPQHF
15	.	TRBV28	TRBJ1-4	CASSLIGGVDEKLFF
14	few	TRBV18	TRBJ2-3	CASSPSGLTDTQYF
14	.	TRBV14	TRBJ2-7	CASSQDGSRYEQYF
11	few	TRBV6-5	TRBJ2-3	CASSSTDTQYF
15	once	TRBV7-3	TRBJ1-2	CASSLARATNYGYTF
14	.	TRBV28	TRBJ2-1	CASSLAVGYNEQFF
14	.	TRBV9	TRBJ1-1	CASSPTRGNTEAFF
15	.	TRBV27	TRBJ2-7	CASSPSGSVIYEQYF
13	.	TRBV19	TRBJ2-5	CASSTWKGETQYF
15	.	TRBV11-2	TRBJ1-1	CASSLDLGARTEAFF
16	.	TRBV21-1	TRBJ2-7	CASSTLSGRTTYEQYF
14	few	TRBV6-4	TRBJ2-3	CASSVSGDTDTQYF
12	.	TRBV27	TRBJ2-5	CASSSLQETQYF
13	.	TRBV13	TRBJ1-2	CASSLRTEDGYTF
13	.	TRBV6-5	TRBJ1-5	CASRRASNQPQHF
14	.	TRBV28	TRBJ1-5	CASSLLQGVEPQHF
13	once	TRBV29-1	TRBJ1-1	CSARQGPNTEAFF
14	.	TRBV4-2	TRBJ1-1	CASSAQTGNTEAFF
19	.	TRBV30	TRBJ2-5	CAWSGGAGGRQKAQETQYF
9	.	TRBV25-1	TRBJ2-1	CASTREQFF
13	.	TRBV6-5	TRBJ2-7	CASSYSREDEQYF
16	once	TRBV21-1	TRBJ2-7	CASSKDRFANPYEQYF
15	once	TRBV28	TRBJ2-7	CASSSLQGAVYEQYF
14	.	TRBV5-6	TRBJ2-5	CASSLEAGGETQYF
13	once	TRBV5-1	TRBJ1-4	CARSGTDNEKLFF
16	once	TRBV18	TRBJ2-1	CASSPALAGGPNEQFF
16	.	TRBV27	TRBJ2-3	CASSPGQLLSSDTQYF
15	.	TRBV28	TRBJ2-3	CASSPSGMGTDTQYF
17	.	TRBV4-1	TRBJ2-1	CASSQEGAGQVYNEQFF
15	.	TRBV28	TRBJ2-3	CASSWGQGSTDTQYF
15	.	TRBV2	TRBJ2-2	CASSVLHPNTGELFF
17	.	TRBV18	TRBJ2-2	CASSPPGQGGGTGELFF
13	.	TRBV6-5	TRBJ1-1	CASSYNGDTEAFF
15	.	TRBV2	TRBJ1-2	CASSDLDRALWGYTF
14	.	TRBV18	TRBJ1-4	CASSSRGEDEKLFF
17	.	TRBV7-8	TRBJ1-5	CASSPDIGAYSNQPQHF
13	.	TRBV5-1	TRBJ1-2	CASTQDGYYGYTF
11	.	TRBV25-1	TRBJ2-5	CASLKQETQYF
15	.	TRBV7-9	TRBJ2-3	CASSLVATGRDTQYF